The 25 T cell receptor beta chains reported below all come from one sample, sequenced in a study of cytomegalovirus exposure and HLA in healthy donors. With 60 Vbeta and 13 Jbeta primers, the PCR was carried out. Produced via immunoSEQ multiplex PCR; TCRdb's table is partial and in-frame only. This listing includes 100,000 to 150,000 clones. Sequenced sample: PBMCs. The receptors come from a man aged 18 to 29 in good health and CMV-seronegative.

The chain combines TRBV2 with TRBJ2-1; 8 nucleotides align to TRBD1. This CDR3 region has 14 residues. Germline CDR1 is SNHLY and CDR2 is FYNNEI. The J segment lost 2 bases and the V segment lost 6 bases, leaving 3 bases of the junction unmatched. CDR3 in amino acids: CASRGTGTYNEQFF. DNA of the CDR3: TGTGCCAGCAGGGGGACAGGCACCTACAATGAGCAGTTCTTC.

This chain links TRBV18 with TRBJ1-5; D remains ambiguous. CDR1 and CDR2 (germline): KGHSH, LQKENI. This CDR3 comprises 15 residues. Trimming stripped 3 bases from V and 3 bases from J, with 12 bases between. CDR3 loop: CASSPREADNQPQHF. Written as DNA, the CDR3 is TGTGCCAGCTCACCGCGGGAGGCGGACAATCAGCCCCAGCATTTT.

The V and J genes are TRBV2 and TRBJ1-3; D is uncertain. This CDR3 has 11 residues. The germline V gene encodes CDR1 SNHLY and CDR2 FYNNEI. The V and J ends lost 7 bases and 4 bases respectively, with 5 bases between them. The CDR3 DNA reads TGTGCCAGCACCCCAGGAAACACCATATATTTT. Its protein is CASTPGNTIYF.

This chain connects TRBV28 to TRBJ1-2; 10 bases agree with TRBD1. This CDR3 has 15 residues. The germline gives CDR1 MDHEN, CDR2 SYDVKM. With 3 bases clipped from V and 1 base from J, the junction kept 2 bases outside the gene matches. CDR3 bases: TGTGCCAGCAGTTTTAGGACAGGGGGTAACTATGGCTACACCTTC. Residues: CASSFRTGGNYGYTF.

The genes are TRBV7-6 and TRBJ1-3, with 8 bases aligning to TRBD1. The germline V gene encodes CDR1 SGHVS and CDR2 FNYEAQ. J was trimmed by 2 bases and V by 5 bases; bases with no gene match: 5. This CDR3 has 15 residues. This CDR3 is CASSLIQGAGNTIYF. The CDR3 DNA sequence: TGTGCCAGCAGCCTCATACAGGGGGCTGGAAACACCATATATTTT.

The chain uses TRBV11-2 and TRBJ2-7, with no clear D. The V end lost 2 bases, the J end lost 1 base, and 6 bases lay between the germline ends. The CDR3 has 13 residues. Germline V gene data show CDR1 as SGHAT and CDR2 as FQNNGV. CDR3 residues: CASSLNWSYEQYF. The CDR3 nucleotides are TGTGCCAGCAGCTTAAACTGGTCCTACGAGCAGTACTTC.

For this clone: Relative to the germline gene, one junction end is altered; a read error may explain this. The rearrangement joins TRBV29-1 to TRBJ2-7, with 8 bases aligning to TRBD1. The germline V gene has CDR1 SQVTM and CDR2 ANQGSEA. The CDR3 runs 11 residues. The CDR3 nucleotides read TGCAGCGTTGGGGACAGGAGCCCAAGCGGTTTC. Translation gives CSVGDRSPSGF.

The chain combines TRBV5-1 with TRBJ1-1; 9 positions match TRBD1. The CDR3 loop spans 14 amino acids. From germline, CDR1 is SGHRS and CDR2 YFSETQ. After removal of 4 bases from V and 7 bases from J, the junction contained 8 bases not matched to a gene. The CDR3 nucleotides are TGCGCCAGCAGCCTAGGACAGGGGAGGTTTGAAGCTTTCTTT. This encodes CASSLGQGRFEAFF.

The chain uses TRBV4-1 and TRBJ1-4, with D perhaps TRBD1 (5 bases). CDR1 is MGHRA and CDR2 is YSYEKL in the germline V gene. Trimming pared 1 base from V and 8 bases from J, leaving 14 bases between. The CDR3 covers 15 residues. CDR3 coding DNA: TGCGCCAGCAGCCAAGTAGTCGGGGGTAACGAAAAACTGTTTTTT. Amino acid sequence: CASSQVVGGNEKLFF.

The chain recombines TRBV27 with TRBJ2-7, with D perhaps TRBD2 (5 bases). The CDR3 totals 14 residues. The germline CDR1 and CDR2 sequences are MNHEY and SMNVEV (reference sequence). Trimming stripped 7 bases from V and 2 bases from J, with 15 bases between. The DNA for the CDR3 is TGTGCCAGCATTAGTTTAGGGAGACCCTACGAGCAGTACTTC. Translated, it gives CASISLGRPYEQYF.

The chain couples TRBV9 to TRBJ2-1, with TRBD2 matching over 13 bases. The germline V gene has CDR1 SGDLS and CDR2 YYNGEE. With V trimmed by 3 bases and J by 8 bases, 5 bases remained unmatched. The CDR3 loop spans 15 amino acids. The CDR3 sequence is CASSEGLAGADEQFF. In DNA, the CDR3 is TGTGCCAGCAGCGAAGGACTAGCGGGGGCTGATGAGCAGTTCTTC.

The rearrangement links TRBV7-9 to TRBJ2-7; D is perhaps TRBD1 (6 bases). CDR1 SEHNR and CDR2 FQNEAQ come from the germline V gene (reference sequence). The CDR3 spans 17 residues. Trimming pared 6 bases from V and 0 bases from J, leaving 21 bases between. This chain's CDR3 is CASSSIGDTGTSYEQYF. Written as DNA, the CDR3 is TGTGCCAGCAGTTCTATAGGGGACACCGGTACCTCCTACGAGCAGTACTTC.

The gene calls are TRBV7-3 and TRBJ1-2; D remains unclear. The CDR3 is made up of 15 amino acids. Germline V gene sequence: CDR1 SGHTA, CDR2 FQGTGA. The V gene lost 2 bases and the J gene lost 2 bases, with 12 bases spanning the gap. DNA of the CDR3: TGTGCCAGCAGCTTAGGTCCAGACTCAAACTATGGCTACACCTTC. It yields the protein CASSLGPDSNYGYTF.

The J gene is TRBJ2-3, the V gene TRBV5-1, with 9 bases lining up with TRBD1. V lost 6 bases and J lost 0; bases outside the gene matches: 8. The CDR3 runs to 16 residues. From germline, CDR1 is SGHRS and CDR2 YFSETQ. The CDR3 DNA reads TGCGCCAGCACACGGGGGGACAGGGAAAGCACAGATACGCAGTATTTT. The encoded protein is CASTRGDRESTDTQYF.

The chain uses TRBV4-1 and TRBJ1-6; no firm D call. The CDR3 loop spans 15 amino acids. Trimming shortened V by 1 base and J by 9 bases, and 13 bases separated the two germline ends. Germline values: CDR1 MGHRA, CDR2 YSYEKL. CDR3 region: CASSQASEAISPLHF. The CDR3 DNA reads as TGCGCCAGCAGCCAAGCGTCCGAGGCGATTTCACCCCTCCACTTT.

V is TRBV28 and J is TRBJ2-1; 8 nucleotides match TRBD2. After removal of 6 bases from V and 8 bases from J, the junction contained 33 bases not matched to a gene. Germline V CDR1 and CDR2: MDHEN, SYDVKM. The CDR3 spans 22 residues. CDR3 protein: CASSVRRQMRTSLAPWFDEQFF. The CDR3 DNA reads as TGTGCCAGCAGCGTCAGGAGGCAGATGAGGACTAGCCTTGCCCCATGGTTCGATGAGCAGTTCTTC.

The CDR3 DNA reads as TGTGCCTGGAGTGTATGGGGGGGGCCGGACACTGAAGCTTTCTTT. This encodes CAWSVWGGPDTEAFF. The chain uses TRBV30 and TRBJ1-1; D might be TRBD1 (6 bases). Germline V gene lookup returns CDR1 GTSNPN and CDR2 SVGIG (reference sequence). The CDR3 sequence is 15 residues long. V lost 0 bases and J lost 3, with 14 bases in between.

The chain is built from TRBV7-2 and TRBJ2-7; 8 bases match TRBD2. Trimming removed 1 base from V and 3 bases from J; junction bases left unmatched: 2. The CDR3 has 14 amino acids. Germline CDR1 is SGHTA and CDR2 is FQGNSA. The CDR3 region has the DNA TGTGCCAGCAGCTTAGGAGCGGGGGTCTACGAGCAGTACTTC. It is translated as CASSLGAGVYEQYF.

The chain uses TRBV6-5 and TRBJ2-7, with TRBD2 as a possible D gene (6 bases). Looked up from germline, CDR1 is MNHEY and CDR2 is SVGAGI. The germline V and J ends were trimmed by 2 bases and 2 bases, with 10 bases remaining between them. This CDR3 contains 14 residues. The CDR3 nucleotides read TGTGCCAGCAGTTACGCGGGACGGCCCTACGAGCAGTACTTC. Protein: CASSYAGRPYEQYF.

The chain combines TRBV5-4 with TRBJ1-2; no definite D call. Between the trimmed V and J ends, which lost 2 bases and 8 bases, there was a span of 7 bases. The CDR3 has 11 amino acids. Germline V gene lookup returns CDR1 SGHNT and CDR2 YYREEE (reference sequence). The CDR3 reads CASSFLGGYTF. The CDR3 nucleotides are TGTGCCAGCAGCTTCCTGGGCGGCTACACCTTC. The full variable domain, its missing parts supplied by reference TRBV5-4 and TRBJ1-2, is ETGVTQSPTHLIKTRGQQVTLRCSSQSGHNTVSWYQQALGQGPQFIFQYYREEENGRGNFPPRFSGLQFPNYSSELNVNALELDDSALYLCASSFLGGYTFGSGTRLTVV.

This rearrangement joins TRBV28 to TRBJ2-2; 7 nucleotides align to TRBD1. The CDR3 runs to 15 residues. Germline V lookup: CDR1 MDHEN, CDR2 SYDVKM. The junction had 8 bases not matched to a gene; V was cut back by 4 bases and J by 6 bases. The CDR3 here is CASSSTGKLAGELFF. In DNA form, the CDR3 reads TGTGCCAGCAGTTCGACAGGGAAGTTGGCCGGGGAGCTGTTTTTT.

This sequence joins TRBV28 and TRBJ1-1, with D unresolved. Germline V gene data show CDR1 as MDHEN and CDR2 as SYDVKM. V was trimmed by 3 bases and J by 0 bases, leaving 8 bases between them. This CDR3 has 14 residues. The CDR3: CASSFEQLNTEAFF. Here the CDR3 DNA reads TGTGCCAGCAGTTTCGAACAGTTGAACACTGAAGCTTTCTTT.

The CDR3 region is CAIGGTARYEQYF. In nucleotides, the CDR3 is TGTGCCATCGGAGGGACAGCAAGATACGAGCAGTACTTC. V is TRBV10-3 and J is TRBJ2-7; D perhaps matches TRBD1 (7 bases). V lost 8 bases and J lost 4, with 15 bases in between. Germline assignment: CDR1 ENHRY and CDR2 SYGVKD. This CDR3 has 13 amino acids.

The chain employs TRBV5-1 and TRBJ2-5; TRBD1 might be the D (5 bases). The better agreement between TRBJ2-7 and the DNA end casts doubt on the J call. The CDR3 length is 12 residues. The germline gives CDR1 SGHRS, CDR2 YFSETQ. CDR3 DNA: TGCGCCAGCAGCTTCCAGGGTTACGAGCAGTACTTC. Residues: CASSFQGYEQYF.

The chain links TRBV28 to TRBJ1-6; a possible D gene is TRBD1 (5 bases). The ends were cut back, 9 bases at V and 12 bases at J, with 18 bases in the middle. The CDR3 runs to 13 residues. The germline V gene has CDR1 MDHEN and CDR2 SYDVKM. The CDR3 sequence is CASGGLQERPLHF. CDR3 DNA sequence: TGTGCCAGTGGGGGGTTACAGGAACGACCCCTCCACTTT.